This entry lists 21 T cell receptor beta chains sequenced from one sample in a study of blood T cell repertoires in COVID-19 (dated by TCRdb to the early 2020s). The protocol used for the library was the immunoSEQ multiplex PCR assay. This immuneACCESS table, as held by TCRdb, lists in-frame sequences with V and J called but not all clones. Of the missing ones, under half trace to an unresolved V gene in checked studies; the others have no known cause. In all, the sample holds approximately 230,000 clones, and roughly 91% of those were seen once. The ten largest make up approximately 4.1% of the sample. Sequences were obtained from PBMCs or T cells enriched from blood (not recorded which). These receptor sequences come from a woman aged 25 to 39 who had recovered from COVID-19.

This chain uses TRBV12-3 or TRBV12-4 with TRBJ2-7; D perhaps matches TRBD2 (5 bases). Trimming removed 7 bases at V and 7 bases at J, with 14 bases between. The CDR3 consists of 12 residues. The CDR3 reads CASTVGLGEQYF. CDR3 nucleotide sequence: TGTGCCAGCACCGTAGGACTGGGAGAGCAGTACTTC.

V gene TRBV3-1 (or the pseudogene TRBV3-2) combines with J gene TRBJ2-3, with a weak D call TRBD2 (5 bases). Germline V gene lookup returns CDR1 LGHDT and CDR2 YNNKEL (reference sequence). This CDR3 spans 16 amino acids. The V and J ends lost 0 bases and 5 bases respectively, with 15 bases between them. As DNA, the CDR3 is TGTGCCAGCAGCCAAGATAGAAGCGGTGAGCGAGATACGCAGTATTTT. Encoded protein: CASSQDRSGERDTQYF.

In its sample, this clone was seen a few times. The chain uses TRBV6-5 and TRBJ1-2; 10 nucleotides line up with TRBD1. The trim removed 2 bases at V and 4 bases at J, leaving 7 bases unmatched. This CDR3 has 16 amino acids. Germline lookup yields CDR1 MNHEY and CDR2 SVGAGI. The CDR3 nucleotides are TGTGCCAGCAGTTACAACAGACAGGGGGCAATCTATGGCTACACCTTC. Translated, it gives CASSYNRQGAIYGYTF.

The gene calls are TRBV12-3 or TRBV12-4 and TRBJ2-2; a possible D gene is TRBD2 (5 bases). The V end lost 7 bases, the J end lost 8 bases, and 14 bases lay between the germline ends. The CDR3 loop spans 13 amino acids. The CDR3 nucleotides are TGTGCCAGCACATCCCTTGAGCGGGGGGAGCTGTTTTTT. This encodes CASTSLERGELFF.

The CDR3 region is CASSQVVQLVGEQYF. In DNA form, the CDR3 reads TGCGCCAGCAGCCAAGTAGTACAACTAGTCGGCGAGCAGTACTTC. V is TRBV4-3 and J is TRBJ2-7, with D tentatively TRBD2 (5 bases). The CDR3 spans 15 residues. Germline CDR1 reads LGHNA; CDR2 reads YSLEER. V was clipped by 1 base and J by 6 bases, with 16 bases between them.

CDR3 in DNA: TGTGCCTGGAGTGGACAGGGGCGTCGAGTTCTCTATGGCTACACCTTC. Translation: CAWSGQGRRVLYGYTF. V usage is TRBV30 and J usage is TRBJ1-2, with 8 nucleotides matching TRBD1. Per the germline V gene, CDR1 is GTSNPN and CDR2 is SVGIG (reference sequence). V was clipped by 1 base and J by 4 bases; unmatched bases: 11. The CDR3 length is 16 residues.

The CDR3 nucleotides are TGTGCCAGCAGTTTACCATTCCTGGGAAGCGGGAGGGTACCCTACAATGAGCAGTTCTTC. It translates to CASSLPFLGSGRVPYNEQFF. The chain combines TRBV27 with TRBJ2-1; 10 positions match TRBD2. V lost 2 bases and J lost 2; bases outside the gene matches: 15. The germline V gene has CDR1 MNHEY and CDR2 SMNVEV (reference sequence). This CDR3 spans 20 amino acids.

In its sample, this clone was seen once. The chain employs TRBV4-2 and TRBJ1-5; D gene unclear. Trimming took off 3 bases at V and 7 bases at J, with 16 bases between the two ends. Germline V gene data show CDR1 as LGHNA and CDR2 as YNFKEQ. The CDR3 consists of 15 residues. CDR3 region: CASSHGIPGRQPQHF. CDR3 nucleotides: TGTGCCAGCAGCCATGGGATCCCCGGGAGGCAGCCCCAGCATTTT.

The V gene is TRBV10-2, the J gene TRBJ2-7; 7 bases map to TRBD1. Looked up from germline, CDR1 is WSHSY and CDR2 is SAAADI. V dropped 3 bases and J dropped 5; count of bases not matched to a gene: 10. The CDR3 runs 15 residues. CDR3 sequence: CASSDPTTGKDEQYF. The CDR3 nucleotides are TGCGCCAGCAGTGATCCCACGACAGGGAAGGACGAGCAGTACTTC.

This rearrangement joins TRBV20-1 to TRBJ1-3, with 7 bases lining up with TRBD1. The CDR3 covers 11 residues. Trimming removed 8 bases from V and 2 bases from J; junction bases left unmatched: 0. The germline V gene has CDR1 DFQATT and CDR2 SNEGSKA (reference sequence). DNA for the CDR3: TGCAGTACAGGGGCTGGAAACACCATATATTTT. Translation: CSTGAGNTIYF.

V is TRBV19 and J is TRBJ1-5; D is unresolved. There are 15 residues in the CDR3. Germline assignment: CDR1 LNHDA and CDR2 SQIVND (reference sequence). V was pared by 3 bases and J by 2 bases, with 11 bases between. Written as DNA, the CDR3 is TGTGCCAGTAGTATTTCGGGGTCGGGCAATCAGCCCCAGCATTTT. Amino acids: CASSISGSGNQPQHF.

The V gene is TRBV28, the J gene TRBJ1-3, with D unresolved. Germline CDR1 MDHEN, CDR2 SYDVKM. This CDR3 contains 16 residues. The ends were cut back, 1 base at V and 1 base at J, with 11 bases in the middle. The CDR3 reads CASSLSYRDSGNTIYF. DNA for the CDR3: TGTGCCAGCAGTTTATCGTATCGGGATTCTGGAAACACCATATATTTT.

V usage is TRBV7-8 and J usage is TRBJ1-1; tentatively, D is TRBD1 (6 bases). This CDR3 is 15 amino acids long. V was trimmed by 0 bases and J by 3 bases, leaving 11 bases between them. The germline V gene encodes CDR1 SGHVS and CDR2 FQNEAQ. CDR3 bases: TGTGCCAGCAGCTTAGCCACTACAGGGCACACTGAAGCTTTCTTT. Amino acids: CASSLATTGHTEAFF.

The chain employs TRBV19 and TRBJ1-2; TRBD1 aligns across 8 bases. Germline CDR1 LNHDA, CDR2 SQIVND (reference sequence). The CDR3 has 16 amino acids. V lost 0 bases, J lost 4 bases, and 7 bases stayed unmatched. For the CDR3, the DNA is TGTGCCAGTAGTATAGAACCCCCGACAGGGGCCTATGGCTACACCTTC. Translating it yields CASSIEPPTGAYGYTF.

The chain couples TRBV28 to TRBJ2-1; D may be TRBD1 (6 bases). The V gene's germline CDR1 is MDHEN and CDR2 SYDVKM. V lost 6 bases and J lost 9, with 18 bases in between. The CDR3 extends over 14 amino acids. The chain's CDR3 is CASSSYSGVPEQFF. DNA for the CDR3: TGTGCCAGCAGCTCATACTCAGGGGTTCCTGAGCAGTTCTTC.

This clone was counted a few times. CDR3 bases: TGTGCCAGTAGGCCCGGCGGGATGGTGGAGACCCAGTACTTC. This gives the protein CASRPGGMVETQYF. The chain has TRBV19 and TRBJ2-5; tentatively, D is TRBD2 (6 bases). V lost 6 bases to trimming and J lost 5 bases, with 16 bases between them. There are 14 residues in the CDR3. Germline-derived CDR1 and CDR2 are LNHDA and SQIVND (reference sequence).

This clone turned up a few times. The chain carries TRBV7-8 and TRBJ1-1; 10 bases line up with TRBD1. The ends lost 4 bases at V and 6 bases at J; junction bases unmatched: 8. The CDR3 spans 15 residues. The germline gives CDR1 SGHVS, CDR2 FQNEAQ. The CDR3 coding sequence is TGTGCCAGCAGCTCGATGGACAGGGGGATCTCTGAAGCTTTCTTT. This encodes CASSSMDRGISEAFF.

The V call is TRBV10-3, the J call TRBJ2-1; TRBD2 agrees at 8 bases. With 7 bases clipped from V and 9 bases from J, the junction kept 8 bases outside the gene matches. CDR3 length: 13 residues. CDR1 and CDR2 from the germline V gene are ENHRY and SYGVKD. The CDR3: CAITETSVGEQFF. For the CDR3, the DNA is TGTGCCATCACCGAGACTAGCGTTGGTGAGCAGTTCTTC.

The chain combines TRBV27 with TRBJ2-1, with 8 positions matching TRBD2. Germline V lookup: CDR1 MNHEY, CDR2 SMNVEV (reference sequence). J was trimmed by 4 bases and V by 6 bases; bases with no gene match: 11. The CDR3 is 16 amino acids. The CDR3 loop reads CASRTSAHLSYNEQFF. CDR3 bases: TGTGCCAGCAGGACTAGCGCCCACCTTTCATACAATGAGCAGTTCTTC.

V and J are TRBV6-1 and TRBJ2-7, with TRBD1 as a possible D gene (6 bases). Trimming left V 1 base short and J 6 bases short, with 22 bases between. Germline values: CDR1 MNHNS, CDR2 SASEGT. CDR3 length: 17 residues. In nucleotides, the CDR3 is TGTGCCAGCAGTGAAGTACTGAGTGGGGGCTTCGAGGCCGAGCAGTACTTC. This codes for CASSEVLSGGFEAEQYF.

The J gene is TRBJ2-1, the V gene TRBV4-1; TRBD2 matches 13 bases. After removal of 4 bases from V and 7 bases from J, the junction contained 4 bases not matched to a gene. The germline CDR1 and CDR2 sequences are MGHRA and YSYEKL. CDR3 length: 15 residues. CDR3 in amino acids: CASSPGLAGPNEQFF. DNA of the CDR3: TGCGCCAGCAGCCCGGGACTAGCGGGACCTAATGAGCAGTTCTTC.